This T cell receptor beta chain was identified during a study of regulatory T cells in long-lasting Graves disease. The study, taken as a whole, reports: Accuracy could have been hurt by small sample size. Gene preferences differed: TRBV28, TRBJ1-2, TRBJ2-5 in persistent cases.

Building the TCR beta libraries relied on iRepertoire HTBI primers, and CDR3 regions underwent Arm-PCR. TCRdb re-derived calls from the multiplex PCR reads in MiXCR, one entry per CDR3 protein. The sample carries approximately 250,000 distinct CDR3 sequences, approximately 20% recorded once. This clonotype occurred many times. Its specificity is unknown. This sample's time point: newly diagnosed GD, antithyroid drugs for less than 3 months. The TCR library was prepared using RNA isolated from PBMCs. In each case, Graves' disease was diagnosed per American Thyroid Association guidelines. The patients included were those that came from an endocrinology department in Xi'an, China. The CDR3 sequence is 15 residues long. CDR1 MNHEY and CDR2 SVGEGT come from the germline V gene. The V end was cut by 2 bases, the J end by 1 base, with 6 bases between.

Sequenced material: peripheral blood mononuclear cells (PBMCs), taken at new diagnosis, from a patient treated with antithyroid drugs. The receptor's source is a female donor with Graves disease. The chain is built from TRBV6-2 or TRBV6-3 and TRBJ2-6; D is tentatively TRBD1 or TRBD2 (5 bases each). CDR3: CASSYGGSGANVLTF. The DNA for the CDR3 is TGTGCCAGCAGTTACGGGGGTTCTGGGGCCAACGTCCTGACTTTC.